One sample yielded the 29 T cell receptor beta chains listed below, sequenced in a study of response to subunit inactivated influenza vaccine. One entry per CDR3 protein, called by TCRdb with MiXCR from the RT-PCR reads. The repertoire holds about 530,000 distinct CDR3 sequences, 13% seen once, with over 10% in the top ten. Sequenced here: PBMCs from blood, sampled more than 35 days after vaccination. The source of these receptors is a man aged 45-65 years who received an inactivated influenza vaccine.

The chain has TRBV6-2 or TRBV6-3 and TRBJ2-1; maybe TRBD2 (6 bases). V was clipped by 7 bases and J by 2 bases, with 15 bases between them. The CDR3 consists of 15 residues. CDR1 and CDR2 (germline): MNHEY, SVGEGT. CDR3 bases: TGTGCCAGCACCGAGGGACTTAGCCCCTACAATGAGCAGTTCTTC. Translated, it gives CASTEGLSPYNEQFF.

This clonotype was seen more than once but under ten times. The V call is TRBV6-1, the J call TRBJ2-2; perhaps D is TRBD1 or TRBD2 (5 bases each). Trimming pared 6 bases from V and 7 bases from J, leaving 27 bases between. The CDR3 runs 18 residues. Germline V lookup: CDR1 MNHNS, CDR2 SASEGT. In nucleotides, the CDR3 is TGTGCCAGCAGCCGGGGCCGGACCCGCTCTGTCATGGGCGGGGAGCTGTTTTTT. Its translation is CASSRGRTRSVMGGELFF.

This clonotype was counted between two and nine times. V and J are TRBV6-2 or TRBV6-3 and TRBJ2-1; D is perhaps TRBD1 (5 bases). Looked up from germline, CDR1 is MNHEY and CDR2 is SVGEGT. The germline V and J ends were trimmed by 2 bases and 0 bases, with 11 bases remaining between them. This CDR3 contains 16 residues. The CDR3: CASSYGHLYSYNEQFF. The CDR3 DNA sequence: TGTGCCAGCAGTTACGGACACCTCTACTCCTACAATGAGCAGTTCTTC.

This clonotype was counted between two and nine times. The rearrangement uses TRBV20-1 and TRBJ2-7, with D possibly TRBD2 on 6 matching bases. V lost 6 bases to trimming and J lost 6 bases, with 15 bases between them. Germline V lookup: CDR1 DFQATT, CDR2 SNEGSKA (reference sequence). This CDR3 spans 12 amino acids. The CDR3 DNA reads as TGCAGTGCACCAAACACGGGGGTCGAGCAGTACTTC. Protein sequence: CSAPNTGVEQYF.

This clonotype has ten or more counts. This chain links TRBV6-5 with TRBJ2-5; weak D call: TRBD1 (5 bases). V lost 2 bases to trimming and J lost 5 bases, with 15 bases between them. The CDR3 length is 15 residues. The germline CDR1 and CDR2 sequences are MNHEY and SVGAGI. The CDR3 bases are TGTGCCAGCAGTTACAGGGGTAGAGTAGGGGAGACCCAGTACTTC. Amino acid sequence: CASSYRGRVGETQYF.

The chain uses TRBV7-9 and TRBJ2-4; 10 nucleotides agree with TRBD1. The CDR3 length is 13 residues. Germline CDR1 and CDR2: SEHNR and FQNEAQ (reference sequence). Unmatched junction bases numbered 2, after V lost 5 bases and J lost 7 bases. CDR3 DNA sequence: TGTGCCAGCAGCCAGGGACAGGGGAACATTCAGTACTTC. This gives the protein CASSQGQGNIQYF.

J is TRBJ2-2 and V is TRBV20-1, with TRBD2 matching over 12 bases. V lost 4 bases to trimming and J lost 1 base; unmatched junction nucleotides: 10. Per the germline V gene, CDR1 is DFQATT and CDR2 is SNEGSKA (reference sequence). The CDR3 runs to 18 residues. CDR3 loop: CSATVLAGGPGNTGELFF. CDR3 nucleotides: TGCAGTGCTACAGTCCTAGCGGGGGGGCCCGGGAACACCGGGGAGCTGTTTTTT.

The CDR3 nucleotides are TGCGCCAGCAGCCCCACAACAGGGTCGGGTAACATTCAGTACTTC. It specifies CASSPTTGSGNIQYF. V and J are TRBV5-1 and TRBJ2-4; maybe TRBD1 (6 bases). Germline CDR1 is SGHRS and CDR2 is YFSETQ. The CDR3 totals 15 residues. Deletions cut 4 bases from V and 7 bases from J, with 18 bases between. The full variable domain, completed using reference TRBV5-1 and TRBJ2-4, is KAGVTQTPRYLIKTRGQQVTLSCSPISGHRSVSWYQQTPGQGLQFLFEYFSETQRNKGNFPGRFSGRQFSNSRSEMNVSTLELGDSALYLCASSPTTGSGNIQYFGAGTRLSVL.

This clonotype was seen a handful of times. CDR3 sequence: CASSYYREKADTQYF. The CDR3 bases are TGTGCCAGCAGCTACTACAGGGAAAAAGCAGATACGCAGTATTTT. V gene TRBV5-5 combines with J gene TRBJ2-3; D possibly corresponds to TRBD1 (6 bases). V was cut by 3 bases and J by 4 bases, with 15 bases left in between. The CDR3 is 15 amino acids. The V gene's germline CDR1 is SGHKS and CDR2 YYEKEE (reference sequence).

This clonotype was found a few times. The rearrangement joins TRBV6-5 to TRBJ2-2, with 11 bases aligning to TRBD2. The CDR3 is made up of 17 amino acids. Germline CDR1 and CDR2: MNHEY and SVGAGI. Unmatched junction bases numbered 8, after V lost 4 bases and J lost 4 bases. CDR3: CASSFIAGGPGTGELFF. The CDR3, as DNA: TGTGCCAGCAGTTTTATAGCGGGAGGGCCGGGCACCGGGGAGCTGTTTTTT.

This clonotype was detected many times. The chain combines TRBV4-3 with TRBJ2-7, with D perhaps assigned TRBD1 or TRBD2 (5 bases each). In germline, CDR1 is LGHNA, CDR2 YSLEER. This CDR3 is built from 15 residues. V shed 5 bases and J shed 4 bases, with 18 bases lying between them. The CDR3 DNA reads as TGCGCCAGCAGCGCCGCGGGCCAGGGTTGGTACGAGCAGTACTTC. It translates to CASSAAGQGWYEQYF.

The V call is TRBV5-6, the J call TRBJ2-3; 10 nucleotides agree with TRBD1. The CDR3 contains 18 residues. CDR1 is SGHDT and CDR2 is YYEEEE in the germline V gene. J lost 1 base, V lost 4 bases, and 12 bases had no gene match. Written as DNA, the CDR3 is TGTGCCAGCAGCACCGATATTTCCGGGACAGGGGGCACAGATACGCAGTATTTT. This encodes CASSTDISGTGGTDTQYF.

The CDR3 DNA is TGTGCCAGCAGCTTAGATGGACCCTCAGAGACCCAGTACTTC. Translating it yields CASSLDGPSETQYF. The V gene is TRBV7-8, the J gene TRBJ2-5; D remains ambiguous. Germline CDR1 reads SGHVS; CDR2 reads FQNEAQ. CDR3 length: 14 residues. Trimming left V 1 base short and J 4 bases short, with 10 bases between.

At least ten counts were recorded for this clonotype. This chain uses TRBV29-1 with TRBJ2-1; no clear D. Germline V gene lookup returns CDR1 SQVTM and CDR2 ANQGSEA. This CDR3 comprises 12 residues. The ends were cut back, 6 bases at V and 7 bases at J, with 13 bases in the middle. The CDR3 is CSVYIKLNEQFF. DNA for the CDR3: TGCAGCGTCTATATAAAGCTGAATGAGCAGTTCTTC.

V and J are TRBV11-2 and TRBJ2-2; D tentatively fits TRBD1 or TRBD2 (6 bases each). CDR1 SGHAT and CDR2 FQNNGV come from the germline V gene. The CDR3 covers 14 residues. V was clipped by 7 bases and J by 8 bases, with 17 bases between them. DNA of the CDR3: TGTGCCAGCACATGGGGGGCCCTCGAAGGGGAGCTGTTTTTT. This codes for CASTWGALEGELFF.

This clonotype was detected a few times. The chain carries TRBV9 and TRBJ2-1, with 7 bases matching TRBD1. Germline lookup yields CDR1 SGDLS and CDR2 YYNGEE. The trim removed 0 bases at V and 8 bases at J, leaving 8 bases unmatched. The CDR3 contains 15 residues. The CDR3 spells CASSVDVGGADEQFF. As DNA, the CDR3 is TGTGCCAGCAGCGTAGATGTAGGGGGCGCGGATGAGCAGTTCTTC.

This clonotype was recorded at least ten times. The V and J genes are TRBV6-2 or TRBV6-3 and TRBJ2-5; 7 nucleotides agree with TRBD1. Germline V gene data show CDR1 as MNHEY and CDR2 as SVGEGT. The CDR3 extends over 13 amino acids. With V trimmed by 7 bases and J by 3 bases, 5 bases remained unmatched. CDR3 protein: CASNDRAEETQYF. CDR3 nucleotide sequence: TGTGCCAGCAATGACAGGGCTGAAGAGACCCAGTACTTC.

The table lists this clonotype with a few counts. The rearrangement links TRBV12-3 or TRBV12-4 to TRBJ2-3; D not certain. Trimming stripped 1 base from V and 0 bases from J, with 11 bases between. The CDR3 totals 16 residues. CDR3: CASSLVRASSTDTQYF. The CDR3 DNA reads as TGTGCCAGCAGTTTAGTTCGGGCCTCTAGCACAGATACGCAGTATTTT.

This clonotype was seen ten or more times. A much larger clonotype is one base distant, so this may be a read error. J is TRBJ2-5 and V is TRBV2; no reliable D call. This CDR3 is built from 11 residues. Between the trimmed V and J ends, which lost 6 bases and 5 bases, there was a span of 7 bases. Germline assignment: CDR1 SNHLY and CDR2 FYNNEI. Here the CDR3 DNA reads TGTGCCAGCAGGTTGAGGGAGACCCAGTACTTC. Residues: CASRLRETQYF.

The J gene is TRBJ2-1, the V gene TRBV5-5; 9 positions match TRBD2. The CDR3 covers 15 residues. J was trimmed by 7 bases and V by 0 bases; bases with no gene match: 5. Germline lookup yields CDR1 SGHKS and CDR2 YYEKEE (reference sequence). The CDR3 DNA is TGTGCCAGCAGCTTGGCAGGGACTAGCTTGAATGAGCAGTTCTTC. Encoded protein: CASSLAGTSLNEQFF.

The J gene is TRBJ2-1, the V gene TRBV4-2; either TRBD1 or TRBD2 may supply D (6 bases each). V was cut by 8 bases and J by 0 bases, with 11 bases left in between. Germline V gives CDR1 LGHNA, CDR2 YNFKEQ. The CDR3 length is 14 residues. Here the CDR3 reads CASRGLSSYNEQFF. CDR3 in DNA: TGTGCCAGCCGGGGGCTTAGCTCCTACAATGAGCAGTTCTTC.

This chain joins TRBV24-1 and TRBJ2-2; TRBD1 matches 7 bases. This CDR3 is 16 amino acids long. The V gene end was trimmed by 2 bases and the J gene end by 6 bases; junction bases not matched to a gene: 8. Germline values: CDR1 KGHDR, CDR2 SFDVKD. The CDR3 bases are TGTGCCACCAGTGATTCTATTAGGGGGCAGGCCGGGGAGCTGTTTTTT. Protein sequence: CATSDSIRGQAGELFF.

There are a few counts of this clonotype. The genes are TRBV6-6 and TRBJ2-5; D is perhaps TRBD1 or TRBD2 (6 bases each). CDR3 length: 12 amino acids. Per the germline V gene, CDR1 is MNHNY and CDR2 is SVGAGI (reference sequence). Trimming removed 9 bases from V and 5 bases from J, with 13 bases in between. CDR3 coding DNA: TGTGCCAGTTCGGGGGCTGGTGAGACCCAGTACTTC. It codes for CASSGAGETQYF.

In this sample, this clonotype turned up once. The chain carries TRBV5-5 and TRBJ2-1, with TRBD1 identical over 7 bases. The germline gives CDR1 SGHKS, CDR2 YYEKEE (reference sequence). V lost 2 bases to trimming and J lost 4 bases; unmatched junction nucleotides: 6. The length of the CDR3 is 15 residues. CDR3: CASSFRGTEYNEQFF. The DNA of the CDR3 is TGTGCCAGCAGCTTTAGGGGGACAGAATACAATGAGCAGTTCTTC.

This chain links TRBV7-9 with TRBJ2-7, with 9 bases fitting TRBD1. Germline values: CDR1 SEHNR, CDR2 FQNEAQ (reference sequence). After removal of 7 bases from V and 3 bases from J, the junction contained 4 bases not matched to a gene. This CDR3 region has 13 residues. CDR3 protein: CASMPGQGYEQYF. The CDR3 region has the DNA TGTGCCAGCATGCCGGGACAGGGCTACGAGCAGTACTTC.

Only a few counts were recorded for this clonotype. V and J are TRBV18 and TRBJ2-7; 8 bases are a match to TRBD2. The CDR3 has 14 amino acids. J was trimmed by 6 bases and V by 3 bases; bases with no gene match: 7. In germline, CDR1 is KGHSH, CDR2 LQKENI. CDR3 nucleotides: TGTGCCAGCTCACCCGTTTCAGCGGGGGCCGAGCAGTACTTC. It specifies CASSPVSAGAEQYF.

This CDR3 is CASTLGGQGRQPQHF. DNA of the CDR3: TGTGCCAGCACCCTTGGAGGACAGGGTCGTCAGCCCCAGCATTTT. The chain couples TRBV6-1 to TRBJ1-5; 8 bases align to TRBD1. Germline CDR1 is MNHNS and CDR2 is SASEGT. V shed 7 bases and J 6 bases; nucleotides not matched to a gene: 11. This CDR3 spans 15 amino acids.

In this sample, this clonotype turned up many times. The chain couples TRBV20-1 to TRBJ2-7; 9 bases are shared with TRBD2. The germline CDR1 and CDR2 sequences are DFQATT and SNEGSKA (reference sequence). This CDR3 comprises 15 residues. V lost 2 bases to trimming and J lost 2 bases; unmatched junction nucleotides: 7. The CDR3 DNA reads as TGCAGTGCTAGAAGGGGGTCTAGCGGGGCCTACGAGCAGTACTTC. Protein product: CSARRGSSGAYEQYF.

This clonotype was found many times. The chain recombines TRBV6-5 with TRBJ2-3, with D possibly TRBD2 on 6 matching bases. V was pared by 4 bases and J by 5 bases, with 13 bases between. The CDR3 is 14 residues long. Germline V lookup: CDR1 MNHEY, CDR2 SVGAGI. CDR3 residues: CASSSAGGLDTQYF. The CDR3 region has the DNA TGTGCCAGCAGTTCCGCCGGAGGGCTAGATACGCAGTATTTT.